Included here is one T cell receptor beta chain sequence, with context. Its antigen remains unknown. The record originates from a study of cytomegalovirus exposure and HLA in healthy donors. CDR3 length equals 14 residues. CDR1 and CDR2 (germline): MNHNY, SVGAGI (reference sequence). After removal of 7 bases from V and 3 bases from J, the junction contained 9 bases not matched to a gene. Study-level findings and limits: Later work found that TCR association rates differed between HLA loci; DRB1 had the most and HLA-C the fewest.

Amplification used 60 Vbeta primers and 13 Jbeta primers. Some clones are missing from TCRdb's copy, which holds only in-frame ones; the method was immunoSEQ multiplex PCR. Among about 120,000 clones listed, under 80% were seen once. The chain uses TRBV6-6 and TRBJ2-7; TRBD1 agrees at 7 bases. The specimen was PBMCs. The source is a woman in her 40s in good health and CMV-seropositive. The CDR3 DNA reads TGTGCCAGCAAGTTCCGGGACAGAGTCTACGAGCAGTACTTC. Translation gives CASKFRDRVYEQYF.